The 17 T cell receptor beta chains reported below all come from one sample, sequenced in a study of regulatory T cells in long-lasting Graves disease. Library construction for TCR beta used iRepertoire HTBI primers and Arm-PCR of CDR3 regions. MiXCR, run by TCRdb on the multiplex PCR reads, gives a single entry per CDR3 protein. The data contain 400,000 to 500,000 distinct CDR3 sequences, more than 13% of them seen just once; the ten biggest clones take up roughly 17%. The time point was: newly diagnosed GD, antithyroid drugs for less than 3 months. Extracted PBMC RNA gave rise to the TCR library. Another study also made use of these data, one on T cells in Graves' hyperthyroidism and ophthalmopathy.

Sample: peripheral blood mononuclear cells (PBMCs), taken at new diagnosis, from a patient treated with antithyroid drugs. These receptors all come from a young woman with Graves disease.

This clonotype was recorded many times. The chain carries TRBV7-8 and TRBJ1-2, with D uncertain. The V end lost 3 bases, the J end lost 3 bases, and 8 bases lay between the germline ends. Germline loops: CDR1 SGHVS, CDR2 FQNEAQ. CDR3 length equals 13 residues. CDR3: CASSFGRDYGYTF. In nucleotides, the CDR3 is TGTGCCAGCAGCTTTGGGAGGGACTATGGCTACACCTTC.

The chain joins TRBV20-1 to TRBJ2-7; possible D gene TRBD2, 5 bases. The V gene's germline CDR1 is DFQATT and CDR2 SNEGSKA (reference sequence). Between the trimmed V and J ends, which lost 7 bases and 3 bases, there was a span of 13 bases. The CDR3 covers 12 residues. CDR3 residues: CSGTRDNYEQYF. In DNA, the CDR3 is TGCAGTGGCACCCGGGATAACTACGAGCAGTACTTC.

In this sample, this clonotype turned up many times. V is TRBV5-6 and J is TRBJ2-7; D is perhaps TRBD1 (5 bases). The V end lost 2 bases, the J end lost 7 bases, and 19 bases lay between the germline ends. The germline gives CDR1 SGHDT, CDR2 YYEEEE. The length of the CDR3 is 15 residues. Here the CDR3 reads CASSFPTDDGNEQYF. CDR3 coding DNA: TGTGCCAGCAGCTTCCCGACAGACGACGGAAATGAGCAGTACTTC.

J is TRBJ2-7 and V is TRBV28; 9 nucleotides match TRBD2. The CDR3 is 14 residues long. J was trimmed by 2 bases and V by 6 bases; bases with no gene match: 5. Per the germline V gene, CDR1 is MDHEN and CDR2 is SYDVKM. The CDR3 DNA reads as TGTGCCAGCAGATTAGCGGGAGAGCCCTACGAGCAGTACTTC. Its protein product is CASRLAGEPYEQYF. Full variable domain (rest looked up from reference TRBV28 and TRBJ2-7): DVKVTQSSRYLVKRTGEKVFLECVQDMDHENMFWYRQDPGLGLRLIYFSYDVKMKEKGDIPEGYSVSREKKERFSLILESASTNQTSMYLCASRLAGEPYEQYFGPGTRLTVT.

This clonotype was counted only a few times. The chain combines TRBV30 with TRBJ2-3; 9 bases fit TRBD2. The CDR3 is 16 amino acids. Germline V gene data show CDR1 as GTSNPN and CDR2 as SVGIG (reference sequence). V shed 0 bases, J shed 2 bases, and the junction held 6 bases outside the gene matches. The CDR3, as DNA: TGTGCCTGGAGTGTACAGGTAGCGGGGGACACAGATACGCAGTATTTT. Protein: CAWSVQVAGDTDTQYF.

This clonotype was detected many times. The chain is built from TRBV28 and TRBJ2-7, with 9 bases aligning to TRBD1. The CDR3 is 18 residues long. V gave up 4 bases and J gave up 6 bases; unmatched junction bases: 19. CDR1 MDHEN and CDR2 SYDVKM come from the germline V gene. CDR3 residues: CASSWGGEWTGTGTEQYF. The DNA of the CDR3 is TGTGCCAGCAGTTGGGGGGGGGAGTGGACCGGGACAGGGACCGAGCAGTACTTC.

This chain joins TRBV6-2 or TRBV6-3 and TRBJ1-1; D is ambiguous. The CDR3 runs 13 residues. Germline V gives CDR1 MNHEY, CDR2 SVGEGT. The V gene lost 7 bases and the J gene lost 4 bases, with 13 bases spanning the gap. The CDR3 spells CASTTRLGTEAFF. CDR3 DNA: TGTGCCAGCACAACACGTTTGGGCACTGAAGCTTTCTTT.

There are a few counts of this clonotype. Possible read error: a much larger clone is one base away. This chain connects TRBV28 to TRBJ2-3, with D tentatively TRBD1 (6 bases). CDR1 is MDHEN and CDR2 is SYDVKM in the germline V gene. The CDR3 contains 15 residues. In nucleotides, the CDR3 is TGTGCCAACAGTCCCTCCGGGTGGACAGCAGATACGCAGTATTTT. Its translation is CANSPSGWTADTQYF.

This clonotype was seen many times. This chain uses TRBV12-3 or TRBV12-4 with TRBJ2-2, with 9 positions matching TRBD1. J gave up 3 bases and V 3 bases, and 11 bases lay outside the gene matches. The CDR3 has 18 residues. The CDR3 DNA reads as TGTGCCAGCAGTTTCCCCTCCTTGACAGGGGGTGACACCGGGGAGCTGTTTTTT. Translating gives CASSFPSLTGGDTGELFF.

This clonotype occurred many times. V usage is TRBV12-3 or TRBV12-4 and J usage is TRBJ1-1, with D uncertain. V was cut by 3 bases and J by 5 bases, with 10 bases left in between. The length of the CDR3 is 13 residues. The CDR3 coding sequence is TGTGCCAGCAGTTTCGAGGAACTGACTGAAGCTTTCTTT. Protein product: CASSFEELTEAFF.

This clonotype was counted a few times. The rearrangement links TRBV29-1 to TRBJ1-2; D perhaps matches TRBD1 (6 bases). V lost 1 base to trimming and J lost 4 bases, with 13 bases between them. This CDR3 has 14 residues. The germline gives CDR1 SQVTM, CDR2 ANQGSEA. For the CDR3, the DNA is TGCAGCGTTGAAGTAACGGGGGGCGGCTATGGCTACACCTTC. Amino acids: CSVEVTGGGYGYTF. Together with reference TRBV29-1 and TRBJ1-2, the CDR3 gives the full variable domain: SAVISQKPSRDICQRGTSLTIQCQVDSQVTMMFWYRQQPGQSLTLIATANQGSEATYESGFVIDKFPISRPNLTFSTLTVSNMSPEDSSIYLCSVEVTGGGYGYTFGSGTRLTVV.

This clonotype was seen only a few times. The CDR3 region is CASSSQPQGNTEAFF. The CDR3 DNA is TGTGCCAGCAGTTCACAACCCCAGGGGAACACTGAAGCTTTCTTT. This sequence joins TRBV27 and TRBJ1-1; TRBD1 might be the D (5 bases). CDR1 is MNHEY and CDR2 is SMNVEV in the germline V gene (reference sequence). CDR3 length: 15 amino acids. V was cut by 4 bases and J by 1 base, with 13 bases left in between.

This clonotype was counted at least ten times. The chain employs TRBV14 and TRBJ2-2; D assignment may be TRBD1 or TRBD2 (5 bases each). Looked up from germline, CDR1 is SGHDN and CDR2 is FVKESK. The CDR3 sequence is 15 residues long. V gave up 4 bases and J gave up 5 bases, with 14 bases separating them. CDR3 loop: CASSLLGPNTGELFF. DNA for the CDR3: TGTGCCAGCAGCCTCCTGGGACCCAATACCGGGGAGCTGTTTTTT.

This clonotype appeared a few times. This chain uses TRBV6-5 with TRBJ2-3, with 7 nucleotides matching TRBD2. V lost 2 bases, J lost 0 bases, and 11 bases stayed unmatched. Germline CDR1 and CDR2: MNHEY and SVGAGI. The CDR3 consists of 18 residues. The CDR3 here is CASSYGSRLALSTDTQYF. The CDR3 DNA sequence: TGTGCCAGCAGTTACGGGTCCAGACTAGCTCTAAGCACAGATACGCAGTATTTT.

This clonotype was counted at least ten times. The rearrangement uses TRBV18 and TRBJ2-2; D is possibly TRBD1 (5 bases). This CDR3 is 15 amino acids long. The ends were cut back, 2 bases at V and 0 bases at J, with 7 bases in the middle. Germline CDR1 KGHSH, CDR2 LQKENI. The CDR3: CASSPKTANTGELFF. CDR3 bases: TGTGCCAGCTCACCAAAGACAGCGAACACCGGGGAGCTGTTTTTT.

This clonotype was picked up a small number of times. The chain joins TRBV20-1 to TRBJ2-1; tentatively, D is TRBD1 or TRBD2 (5 bases each). CDR1 is DFQATT, CDR2 SNEGSKA, per germline (reference sequence). V was trimmed by 6 bases and J by 6 bases, leaving 21 bases between them. The CDR3 is made up of 15 amino acids. The CDR3: CSADGAGLGLNEQFF. The CDR3 DNA is TGCAGTGCGGACGGGGCGGGTCTCGGCCTCAATGAGCAGTTCTTC.

The rearrangement uses TRBV24-1 and TRBJ1-5, with a possible D match to TRBD1 (6 bases). CDR3 size: 15 residues. CDR1 is KGHDR, CDR2 SFDVKD, per germline. Trimming left V 3 bases short and J 3 bases short, with 11 bases between. The CDR3 coding sequence is TGTGCCACCAGTGATCACAGGGATAACAATCAGCCCCAGCATTTT. Its translation is CATSDHRDNNQPQHF.